The 28 T cell receptor beta chains below come from one sample, sequenced in a study of CD8+ T cells in alopecia areata. RNA was isolated and reverse transcribed to cDNA, the sequencing template. The data were produced by immunoSEQ multiplex PCR, yet TCRdb's version contains in-frame clones alone and is incomplete. In the table there are 150,000 to 200,000 clones, under 60% of which are singletons. Treatment denoted: oral pan-JAK inhibitor, 5-10 mg twice daily. The material was CD8+ T cells sorted from blood, obtained at week 24, from a patient treated with tofacitinib. Source of these receptors: a human donor with alopecia areata.

The chain combines TRBV4-1 with TRBJ2-7; D ambiguous. CDR1 and CDR2 from the germline V gene are MGHRA and YSYEKL. V was cut by 1 base and J by 0 bases, with 7 bases left in between. The CDR3 is made up of 14 amino acids. In DNA, the CDR3 is TGCGCCAGCAGCCAAGGTCCCGGCTCCTACGAGCAGTACTTC. Translation gives CASSQGPGSYEQYF.

The chain employs TRBV5-1 and TRBJ2-5, with 7 bases fitting TRBD2. The CDR3 totals 15 residues. Trimming cost V 1 base and J 2 bases; bases outside gene matches: 5. Per the germline V gene, CDR1 is SGHRS and CDR2 is YFSETQ. CDR3 sequence: CASSLSSGRQETQYF. The DNA of the CDR3 is TGCGCCAGCAGCTTGTCCTCCGGGAGGCAAGAGACCCAGTACTTC.

This sequence joins TRBV5-1 and TRBJ2-7, with D possibly called TRBD1 or TRBD2 (6 bases each). Trimming removed 2 bases at V and 2 bases at J, with 8 bases between. The CDR3 has 13 amino acids. Germline CDR1 reads SGHRS; CDR2 reads YFSETQ. CDR3 residues: CASSFGGPYEQYF. The CDR3 coding sequence is TGCGCCAGCAGCTTCGGGGGCCCCTACGAGCAGTACTTC.

The V call is TRBV29-1, the J call TRBJ1-2, with 7 positions matching TRBD1. CDR3 length: 16 amino acids. Germline-derived CDR1 and CDR2 are SQVTM and ANQGSEA. Trimming removed 1 base from V and 4 bases from J; junction bases left unmatched: 12. CDR3 residues: CSVEAEDRPALYGYTF. The DNA for the CDR3 is TGCAGCGTTGAAGCCGAGGACAGGCCCGCGCTCTATGGCTACACCTTC.

This clone was detected once. The chain links TRBV6-8 to TRBJ2-6; 7 bases map to TRBD1. J gave up 0 bases and V 2 bases, and 7 bases lay outside the gene matches. Germline V CDR1 and CDR2: MNHGY, SAAAGT. The CDR3 runs to 18 residues. Written as DNA, the CDR3 is TGTGCCAGCAGTTACGTAGGGGACAGTTACTCTGGGGCCAACGTCCTGACTTTC. Its translation is CASSYVGDSYSGANVLTF.

This clone was found a few times. The chain employs TRBV13 and TRBJ2-2, with 8 bases fitting TRBD1. Germline-derived CDR1 and CDR2 are PRHDT and FYEKMQ (reference sequence). The CDR3 has 17 amino acids. Unmatched junction bases numbered 8, after V lost 4 bases and J lost 1 base. The CDR3 sequence: CASSSNPGTGNTGELFF. For the CDR3, the DNA is TGTGCCAGCAGCTCAAACCCTGGGACAGGGAACACCGGGGAGCTGTTTTTT.

The rearrangement links TRBV5-6 to TRBJ2-7; tentative D call: TRBD2 (5 bases). Germline V gives CDR1 SGHDT, CDR2 YYEEEE. This CDR3 has 13 residues. V was shortened by 4 bases and J by 4 bases, with 12 bases between the two germline ends. Here the CDR3 reads CASSPGVGYEQYF. CDR3 nucleotide sequence: TGTGCCAGCAGCCCCGGGGTGGGATACGAGCAGTACTTC.

V gene TRBV7-9 combines with J gene TRBJ2-1, with TRBD2 matching over 7 bases. The CDR3 covers 12 residues. Germline V gene data show CDR1 as SEHNR and CDR2 as FQNEAQ (reference sequence). V lost 3 bases to trimming and J lost 9 bases; unmatched junction nucleotides: 2. This CDR3 is CASSLGGSEQFF. The DNA for the CDR3 is TGTGCCAGCAGCTTGGGCGGGAGTGAGCAGTTCTTC.

This CDR3 is CASSQTSGGILDTQYF. In DNA, the CDR3 is TGTGCCAGCAGCCAAACTAGCGGGGGAATCTTAGATACGCAGTATTTT. V gene TRBV4-2 combines with J gene TRBJ2-3; 11 positions match TRBD2. V shed 2 bases, J shed 5 bases, and the junction held 6 bases outside the gene matches. The V gene's germline CDR1 is LGHNA and CDR2 YNFKEQ. The CDR3 extends over 16 amino acids.

This clone was observed a single time. Distinct nucleotide sequences in the sample also encode this CDR3. The J gene is TRBJ2-3, the V gene TRBV27, with unresolved D. Germline V gene lookup returns CDR1 MNHEY and CDR2 SMNVEV (reference sequence). CDR3 length: 11 amino acids. Trimming cost V 5 bases and J 0 bases, with 0 bases left between them. The CDR3 DNA follows: TGTGCCAGCAGTAGCACAGATACGCAGTATTTT. Its protein product is CASSSTDTQYF.

The CDR3 sequence is CATSRDRLGQPFTGELFF. CDR3 nucleotides: TGTGCCACCAGCAGAGATCGTCTGGGACAGCCTTTCACCGGGGAGCTGTTTTTT. J is TRBJ2-2 and V is TRBV15, with 7 positions matching TRBD1. J lost 4 bases, V lost 0 bases, and 11 bases had no gene match. There are 18 residues in the CDR3. The germline V gene has CDR1 LNHNV and CDR2 YYDKDF (reference sequence).

This chain uses TRBV6-5 with TRBJ1-1; the D is unclear. Deletions cut 4 bases from V and 3 bases from J, with 9 bases between. This CDR3 has 13 residues. CDR1 and CDR2 from the germline V gene are MNHEY and SVGAGI. The CDR3, as DNA: TGTGCCAGCAGTTCGGACGGGGACACTGAAGCTTTCTTT. This translates into CASSSDGDTEAFF.

The J gene is TRBJ2-1, the V gene TRBV29-1; D may be TRBD1 (6 bases). Trimming pared 4 bases from V and 5 bases from J, leaving 12 bases between. The V gene's germline CDR1 is SQVTM and CDR2 ANQGSEA. This CDR3 is 13 amino acids long. In DNA form, the CDR3 reads TGCAGCGTTGCGAGGGGGTCTGACAATGAGCAGTTCTTC. Translating it yields CSVARGSDNEQFF.

This chain joins TRBV6-5 and TRBJ1-1; D might be TRBD1 (6 bases). This CDR3 contains 13 residues. The V gene's germline CDR1 is MNHEY and CDR2 SVGAGI. Trimming left V 7 bases short and J 3 bases short, with 12 bases between. The CDR3 DNA reads TGTGCCAGCATTGAACAGGGTTACACTGAAGCTTTCTTT. It is translated as CASIEQGYTEAFF.

This chain uses TRBV29-1 with TRBJ1-1; tentative D call: TRBD1 (5 bases). In germline, CDR1 is SQVTM, CDR2 ANQGSEA. The length of the CDR3 is 12 residues. V lost 6 bases, J lost 6 bases, and 14 bases lay in between. The CDR3 bases are TGCAGCGTCCCCGGGACGAGCGCTGAAGCTTTCTTT. Encoded protein: CSVPGTSAEAFF.

This clone was seen only a few times. The rearrangement uses TRBV27 and TRBJ1-6; 9 bases align to TRBD1. CDR1 is MNHEY and CDR2 is SMNVEV in the germline V gene (reference sequence). The CDR3 runs 17 residues. J lost 3 bases, V lost 6 bases, and 9 bases had no gene match. The CDR3 DNA reads as TGTGCCAGCAGGGCTGACAGGGGGAACCTCTATAATTCACCCCTCCACTTT. It is translated as CASRADRGNLYNSPLHF.

CDR3 DNA sequence: TGTGCCAGCAGCCCCTACGGGGCCCAAGAGACCCAGTACTTC. It codes for CASSPYGAQETQYF. J is TRBJ2-5 and V is TRBV14; TRBD1 or TRBD2 may be the D gene (5 bases each). Germline V gives CDR1 SGHDN, CDR2 FVKESK. This CDR3 comprises 14 residues. Trimming removed 4 bases from V and 1 base from J, with 10 bases in between. Combining the CDR3 with reference TRBV14 and TRBJ2-5 gives the whole variable domain EAGVTQFPSHSVIEKGQTVTLRCDPISGHDNLYWYRRVMGKEIKFLLHFVKESKQDESGMPNNRFLAERTGGTYSTLKVQPAELEDSGVYFCASSPYGAQETQYFGPGTRLLVL.

The J gene is TRBJ1-4, the V gene TRBV5-1; 7 bases map to TRBD1. The CDR3 extends over 15 amino acids. The ends lost 1 base at V and 3 bases at J; junction bases unmatched: 3. Germline CDR1 is SGHRS and CDR2 is YFSETQ. The CDR3 is CASSLLQGPNEKLFF. The CDR3 bases are TGCGCCAGCAGCTTGTTACAGGGGCCTAATGAAAAACTGTTTTTT.

J is TRBJ2-2 and V is TRBV4-1; maybe TRBD2 (6 bases). The CDR3 runs 17 residues. V was trimmed by 0 bases and J by 7 bases, leaving 18 bases between them. Germline CDR1 is MGHRA and CDR2 is YSYEKL. In DNA form, the CDR3 reads TGCGCCAGCAGCCAAGATCGGGGGTCATTGGAGGGCGGGGAGCTGTTTTTT. It codes for CASSQDRGSLEGGELFF.

The rearrangement links TRBV7-9 to TRBJ2-3; D possibly uses TRBD1 or TRBD2 (6 bases each). CDR3 length: 17 residues. Germline V lookup: CDR1 SEHNR, CDR2 FQNEAQ (reference sequence). Trimming stripped 1 base from V and 1 base from J, with 15 bases between. The chain's CDR3 is CASSLGRRGARTDTQYF. CDR3 sequence (DNA): TGTGCCAGCAGCTTAGGAAGGAGGGGGGCTCGCACAGATACGCAGTATTTT.

The sample holds a few counts of this clone. The chain uses TRBV5-1 and TRBJ2-7, with D possibly matching TRBD1 (5 bases). Germline V CDR1 and CDR2: SGHRS, YFSETQ. The CDR3 runs to 14 residues. The V end was cut by 4 bases, the J end by 5 bases, with 16 bases between. The CDR3 loop is CASSGFLDSHEQYF. CDR3 DNA sequence: TGCGCCAGCAGCGGCTTCCTAGACAGTCACGAGCAGTACTTC.

In this sample, this clone turned up a few times. The chain couples TRBV2 to TRBJ2-1; TRBD2 matches at 10 bases. Germline CDR1 is SNHLY and CDR2 is FYNNEI. V was clipped by 10 bases and J by 5 bases; unmatched bases: 5. This CDR3 has 13 amino acids. For the CDR3, the DNA is TGTGCCACCTTAGCGGGGGGCGACAATGAGCAGTTCTTC. This encodes CATLAGGDNEQFF.

CDR3 sequence (DNA): TGCAGCGTTGAACTTAGCGGGGGGGCACGGGATACGCAGTATTTT. Translated: CSVELSGGARDTQYF. V usage is TRBV29-1 and J usage is TRBJ2-3; 11 nucleotides match TRBD2. Germline CDR1 and CDR2: SQVTM and ANQGSEA. The junction had 7 bases not matched to a gene; V was cut back by 2 bases and J by 6 bases. The CDR3 consists of 15 residues.

The chain's CDR3 is CASTQGGTGYNEQFF. CDR3 nucleotides: TGTGCCAGCACCCAAGGGGGGACAGGCTACAATGAGCAGTTCTTC. This chain joins TRBV6-6 and TRBJ2-1, with 8 bases lining up with TRBD1. CDR1 and CDR2 (germline): MNHNY, SVGAGI (reference sequence). The CDR3 consists of 15 residues. The trim removed 7 bases at V and 3 bases at J, leaving 8 bases unmatched.

The genes are TRBV5-4 and TRBJ1-2; D not certain. CDR1 and CDR2 (germline): SGHNT, YYREEE (reference sequence). V lost 0 bases, J lost 8 bases, and 11 bases lay in between. The CDR3 has 13 residues. The CDR3 DNA is TGTGCCAGCAGCTTGGGCGGAAGCCGGGGCTACACCTTC. Translation: CASSLGGSRGYTF. The variable domain in full, completed from reference TRBV5-4 and TRBJ1-2, reads ETGVTQSPTHLIKTRGQQVTLRCSSQSGHNTVSWYQQALGQGPQFIFQYYREEENGRGNFPPRFSGLQFPNYSSELNVNALELDDSALYLCASSLGGSRGYTFGSGTRLTVV.

This clone has just a few counts. The CDR3 spells CASSQGIYEQYF. In nucleotides, the CDR3 is TGTGCCAGTTCACAGGGAATCTACGAGCAGTACTTC. This chain joins TRBV13 and TRBJ2-7, with D maybe TRBD1 (6 bases). This CDR3 spans 12 amino acids. Deletions cut 9 bases from V and 3 bases from J, with 12 bases between. Germline loops: CDR1 PRHDT, CDR2 FYEKMQ (reference sequence). The whole variable domain, filled in from reference TRBV13 and TRBJ2-7, reads AAGVIQSPRHLIKEKRETATLKCYPIPRHDTVYWYQQGPGQDPQFLISFYEKMQSDKGSIPDRFSAQQFSDYHSELNMSSLELGDSALYFCASSQGIYEQYFGPGTRLTVT.

The chain couples TRBV2 to TRBJ2-2; D is ambiguous. This CDR3 is built from 16 residues. Germline CDR1 reads SNHLY; CDR2 reads FYNNEI. V was clipped by 4 bases and J by 4 bases, with 16 bases between them. The CDR3 region has the DNA TGTGCCAGCAGTGTGTGGGGATCGACGTTCACCGGGGAGCTGTTTTTT. Translation: CASSVWGSTFTGELFF.

The chain recombines TRBV5-6 with TRBJ2-7; no firm D call. The CDR3 extends over 14 amino acids. With 4 bases removed from V and 2 bases from J, the gap between germline ends came to 13 bases. Germline V gene lookup returns CDR1 SGHDT and CDR2 YYEEEE. This CDR3 is CASSLWTAAYEQYF. In nucleotides, the CDR3 is TGTGCCAGCAGCCTCTGGACGGCGGCCTACGAGCAGTACTTC. The full variable domain, with the rest looked up from reference TRBV5-6 and TRBJ2-7, is DAGVTQSPTHLIKTRGQQVTLRCSPKSGHDTVSWYQQALGQGPQFIFQYYEEEERQRGNFPDRFSGHQFPNYSSELNVNALLLGDSALYLCASSLWTAAYEQYFGPGTRLTVT.